This T cell receptor beta chain was captured in a study of control samples from healthy donors and cancer patients. Data came from immunoSEQ multiplex PCR; TCRdb stores just in-frame clones and leaves some out. The sample carries about 72,000 clones, about 92% recorded once. The CDR3 is made up of 15 amino acids. Germline trimming cut 4 bases from V and 4 bases from J; bases unmatched to any gene: 5. In germline, CDR1 is SEHNR, CDR2 FQNEAQ (reference sequence). Sample: blood. The source is a woman in her sixties or seventies in good health. The chain couples TRBV7-9 to TRBJ2-3, with 10 nucleotides matching TRBD1. The chain's CDR3 is CASSSGTGAADTQYF. The DNA for the CDR3 is TGTGCCAGCAGCTCAGGGACAGGGGCGGCAGATACGCAGTATTTT.